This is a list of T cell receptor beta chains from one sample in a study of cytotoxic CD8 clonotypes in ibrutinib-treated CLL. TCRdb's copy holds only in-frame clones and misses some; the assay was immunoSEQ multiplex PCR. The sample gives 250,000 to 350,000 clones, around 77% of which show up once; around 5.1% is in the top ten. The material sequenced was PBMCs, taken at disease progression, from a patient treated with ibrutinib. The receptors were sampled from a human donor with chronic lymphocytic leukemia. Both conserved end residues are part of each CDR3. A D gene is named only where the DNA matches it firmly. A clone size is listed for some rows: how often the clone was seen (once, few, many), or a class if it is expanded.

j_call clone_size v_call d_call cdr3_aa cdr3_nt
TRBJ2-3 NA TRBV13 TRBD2 CASSPGTSGGAATDTQYF TGTGCCAGCAGCCCGGGGACTAGCGGGGGGGCTGCCACAGATACGCAGTATTTT
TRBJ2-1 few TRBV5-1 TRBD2 CASSPGTSGRIGQFF TGCGCCAGCAGCCCAGGGACTAGCGGGAGAATTGGGCAGTTCTTC
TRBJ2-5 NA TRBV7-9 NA CASSLVQGRETQYF TGTGCCAGCAGCTTGGTACAGGGTCGGGAGACCCAGTACTTC
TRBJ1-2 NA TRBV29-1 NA CSVEVSTTINYGYTF TGCAGCGTTGAGGTCAGCACTACTATCAACTATGGCTACACCTTC
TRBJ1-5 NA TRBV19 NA CASSIRYTGLVYQPQHF TGTGCCAGTAGTATACGTTACACGGGACTTGTTTATCAGCCCCAGCATTTT
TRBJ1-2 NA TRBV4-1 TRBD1 CASSTFLPGGGGYTF TGCGCCAGCAGCACATTCCTTCCAGGGGGAGGAGGCTACACCTTC
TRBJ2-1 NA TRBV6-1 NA CASSENGLAWNNEQFF TGTGCCAGCAGTGAAAACGGGCTAGCGTGGAACAATGAGCAGTTCTTC
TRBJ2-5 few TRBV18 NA CASSPERAWETQYF TGTGCCAGCTCACCAGAAAGGGCATGGGAGACCCAGTACTTC
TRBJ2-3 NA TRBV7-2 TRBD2 CASSPMGSGRGDTQYF TGTGCCAGCAGCCCCATGGGTAGCGGGAGAGGAGATACGCAGTATTTT
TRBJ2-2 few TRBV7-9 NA CASSLGQTNTGELFF TGTGCCAGCAGCTTGGGTCAGACGAACACCGGGGAGCTGTTTTTT
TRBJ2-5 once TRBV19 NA CASSIGQGLATQYF TGTGCCAGTAGTATAGGGCAGGGGTTGGCGACCCAGTACTTC
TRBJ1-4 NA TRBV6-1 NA CASSETPHVEKLFF TGTGCCAGCAGTGAAACCCCGCACGTTGAAAAACTGTTTTTT
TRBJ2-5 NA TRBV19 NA CASGDRLEYQETQYF TGTGCCAGTGGAGACAGGTTAGAGTACCAAGAGACCCAGTACTTC
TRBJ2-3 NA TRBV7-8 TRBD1 CASSLTDRIRTDTQYF TGTGCCAGCAGCTTAACGGACAGGATCCGCACAGATACGCAGTATTTT
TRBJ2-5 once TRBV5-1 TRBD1 CASSRGQTGGFMGTQYF TGCGCCAGCAGTCGGGGACAGACAGGGGGGTTTATGGGGACCCAGTACTTC
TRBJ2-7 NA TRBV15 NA CATSTRPGEQYF TGTGCCACCAGCACCAGACCTGGGGAGCAGTACTTC
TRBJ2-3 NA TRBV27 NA CASSLNFAQYTDTQYF TGTGCCAGCAGTTTAAATTTTGCACAGTACACAGATACGCAGTATTTT
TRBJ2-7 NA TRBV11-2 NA CASSLKGGVFYEQYF TGTGCCAGCAGCTTAAAGGGCGGGGTTTTTTACGAGCAGTACTTC
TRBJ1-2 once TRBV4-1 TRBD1 CASSRPGTVYGYTF TGCGCCAGCAGCCGACCGGGGACAGTCTATGGCTACACCTTC
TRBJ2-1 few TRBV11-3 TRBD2 CASSLGLASYNEQFF TGTGCCAGCAGCTTGGGACTAGCCTCCTACAATGAGCAGTTCTTC
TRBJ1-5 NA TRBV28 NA CASSPTLAGRQPQHF TGTGCCAGCAGCCCCACCCTGGCAGGGAGGCAGCCCCAGCATTTT
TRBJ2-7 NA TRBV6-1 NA CASSGADYEQYF TGTGCCAGCAGCGGGGCTGACTACGAGCAGTACTTC
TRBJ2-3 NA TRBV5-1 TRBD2 CASSPPDQREKHPYF TGCGCCAGCAGCCCTCCCGATCAGCGGGAAAAGCACCCGTATTTT
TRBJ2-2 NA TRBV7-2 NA CASSRGQDNGELFF TGTGCCAGCAGCCGGGGACAAGATAACGGGGAGCTGTTTTTT
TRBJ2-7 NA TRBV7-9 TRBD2 CASSLGLAGGSEQYF TGTGCCAGCAGCTTAGGTTTAGCGGGAGGATCAGAGCAGTACTTC
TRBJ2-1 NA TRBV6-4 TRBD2 CASSKLAGLDNEQFF TGTGCCAGCAGTAAGCTAGCGGGACTTGACAATGAGCAGTTCTTC
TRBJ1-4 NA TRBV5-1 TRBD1 CASSLQGGNEKLFF TGCGCCAGCAGCTTGCAGGGGGGGAATGAAAAACTGTTTTTT
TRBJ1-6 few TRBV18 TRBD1 CASSPGQGGSPLHF TGTGCCAGCTCACCGGGACAGGGAGGGTCACCCCTCCACTTT
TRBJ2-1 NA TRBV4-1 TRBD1 CASSPLGQGTYNEQFF TGCGCCAGCAGCCCCCTGGGACAGGGGACCTACAATGAGCAGTTCTTC
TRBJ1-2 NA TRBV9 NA CASSIGSSSYGYTF TGTGCCAGCAGTATCGGCAGCAGTAGCTATGGCTACACCTTC
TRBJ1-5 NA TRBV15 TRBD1 CATSRGATGGGGDQPQHF TGTGCCACCAGCAGAGGAGCCACAGGGGGTGGCGGGGATCAGCCCCAGCATTTT
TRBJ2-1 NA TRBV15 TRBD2 CATSRDRGLAGVNEQFF TGTGCCACCAGCAGAGATCGGGGACTAGCGGGAGTTAATGAGCAGTTCTTC
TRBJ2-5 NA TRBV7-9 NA CASSLVAYQETQYF TGTGCCAGCAGCTTAGTCGCCTACCAAGAGACCCAGTACTTC
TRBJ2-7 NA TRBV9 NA CASSPGGRAYEQYF TGTGCCAGCAGCCCTGGTGGCAGAGCTTACGAGCAGTACTTC
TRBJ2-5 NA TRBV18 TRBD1 CASSPLTGLETQYF TGTGCCAGCTCACCGCTGACAGGGTTAGAGACCCAGTACTTC
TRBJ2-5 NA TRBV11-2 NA CASSLDIGVQETQYF TGTGCCAGCAGCTTAGACATCGGAGTCCAAGAGACCCAGTACTTC
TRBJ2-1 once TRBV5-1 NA CASSLVAGSDNEQFF TGCGCCAGCAGCTTAGTCGCGGGATCAGACAATGAGCAGTTCTTC